Reported below is one TCR beta chain. Its specificity is unknown. This specimen comes from a study of shared clonotypes between healthy human individuals. Broader study findings: Shared clonotypes across all four donors exceeded non-shared ones in generation probability.

Measured with immunoSEQ multiplex PCR; TCRdb has only the in-frame clones, and not every one. The data contain 950,000 to 1,100,000 clones, about 80% of them singletons. Adult Caucasians living in Nashville, Tennessee made up all of the donors. CDR3 size: 16 residues. V was pared by 4 bases and J by 0 bases, with 14 bases between. Germline lookup yields CDR1 SGHRS and CDR2 YFSETQ. The sequence derives from a man between 18 and 35 years old in good health. Some clones in this sample may be carry-over from other donors' samples. V is TRBV5-1 and J is TRBJ1-3, with D maybe TRBD1 (5 bases). The source material was memory CD4+ T cells from PBMCs. Stated subset: CD45RA-negative fraction. In nucleotides, the CDR3 is TGCGCCAGCAGCGGGGGACCCCTGCTCTCTGGAAACACCATATATTTT. It codes for CASSGGPLLSGNTIYF. Combining the CDR3 with reference TRBV5-1 and TRBJ1-3 gives the whole variable domain KAGVTQTPRYLIKTRGQQVTLSCSPISGHRSVSWYQQTPGQGLQFLFEYFSETQRNKGNFPGRFSGRQFSNSRSEMNVSTLELGDSALYLCASSGGPLLSGNTIYFGEGSWLTVV.